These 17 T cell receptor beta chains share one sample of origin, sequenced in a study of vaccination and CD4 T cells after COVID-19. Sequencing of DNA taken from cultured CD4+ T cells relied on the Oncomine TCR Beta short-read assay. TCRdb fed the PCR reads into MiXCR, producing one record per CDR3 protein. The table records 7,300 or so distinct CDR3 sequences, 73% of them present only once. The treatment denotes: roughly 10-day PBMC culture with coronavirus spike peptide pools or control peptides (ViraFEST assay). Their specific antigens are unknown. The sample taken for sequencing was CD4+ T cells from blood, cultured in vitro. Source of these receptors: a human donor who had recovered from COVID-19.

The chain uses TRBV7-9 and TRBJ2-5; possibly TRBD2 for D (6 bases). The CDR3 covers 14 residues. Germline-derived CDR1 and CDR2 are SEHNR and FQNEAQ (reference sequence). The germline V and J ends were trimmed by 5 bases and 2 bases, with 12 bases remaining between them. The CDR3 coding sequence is TGTGCCAGCAGCAGAGCGGGCGGGCAAGAGACCCAGTACTTC. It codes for CASSRAGGQETQYF.

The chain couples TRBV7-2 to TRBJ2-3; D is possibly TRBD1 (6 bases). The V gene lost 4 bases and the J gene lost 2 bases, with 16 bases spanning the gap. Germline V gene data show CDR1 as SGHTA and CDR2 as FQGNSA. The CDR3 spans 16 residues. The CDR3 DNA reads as TGTGCCAGCAGCTCGGCTCGGGACACGTTCACAGATACGCAGTATTTT. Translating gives CASSSARDTFTDTQYF.

CDR3 coding DNA: TGTGCCAGCTCCTTCGGGCAATACCAAGAGACCCAGTACTTC. Protein sequence: CASSFGQYQETQYF. V is TRBV6-1 and J is TRBJ2-5; D gene ambiguous. The CDR3 is 14 residues long. V was pared by 8 bases and J by 0 bases, with 13 bases between. The germline gives CDR1 MNHNS, CDR2 SASEGT.

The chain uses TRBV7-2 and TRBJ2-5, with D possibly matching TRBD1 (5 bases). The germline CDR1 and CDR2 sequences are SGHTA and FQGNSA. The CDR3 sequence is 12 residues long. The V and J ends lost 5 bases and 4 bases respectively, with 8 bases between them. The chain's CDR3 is CASSPRVETQYF. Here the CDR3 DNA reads TGTGCCAGCAGCCCCAGGGTAGAGACCCAGTACTTC.

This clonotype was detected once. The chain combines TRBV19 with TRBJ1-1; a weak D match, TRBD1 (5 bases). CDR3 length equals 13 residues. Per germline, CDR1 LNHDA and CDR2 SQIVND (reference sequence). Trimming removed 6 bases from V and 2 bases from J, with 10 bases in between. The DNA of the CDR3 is TGTGCCAGTAGCACGACAGCTAACACTGAAGCTTTCTTT. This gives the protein CASSTTANTEAFF.

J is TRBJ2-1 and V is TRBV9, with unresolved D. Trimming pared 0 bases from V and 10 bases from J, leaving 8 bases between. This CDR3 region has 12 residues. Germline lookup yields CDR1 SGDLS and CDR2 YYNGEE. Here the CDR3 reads CASSVEVGEQFF. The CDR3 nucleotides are TGTGCCAGCAGCGTAGAGGTAGGGGAGCAGTTCTTC.

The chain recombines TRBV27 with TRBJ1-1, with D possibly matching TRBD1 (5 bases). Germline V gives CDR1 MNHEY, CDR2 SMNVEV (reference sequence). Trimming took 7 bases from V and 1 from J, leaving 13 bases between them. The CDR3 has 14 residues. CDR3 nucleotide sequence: TGTGCCAGCAACAATGACAGATCGAACACTGAAGCTTTCTTT. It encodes CASNNDRSNTEAFF.

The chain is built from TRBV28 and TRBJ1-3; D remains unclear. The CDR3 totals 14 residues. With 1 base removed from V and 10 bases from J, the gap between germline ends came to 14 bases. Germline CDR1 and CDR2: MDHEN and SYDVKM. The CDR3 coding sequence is TGTGCCAGCAGTTTATCAGCCGGAACCCAGACCATATATTTT. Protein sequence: CASSLSAGTQTIYF.

CDR3 nucleotides: TGTGCCAGCAGCTTAGCTGTGGGAACTGAAGCTTTCTTT. This gives the protein CASSLAVGTEAFF. The chain carries TRBV11-2 and TRBJ1-1; no firm D call. Germline V CDR1 and CDR2: SGHAT, FQNNGV. V was trimmed by 1 base and J by 5 bases, leaving 8 bases between them. The CDR3 has 13 residues.

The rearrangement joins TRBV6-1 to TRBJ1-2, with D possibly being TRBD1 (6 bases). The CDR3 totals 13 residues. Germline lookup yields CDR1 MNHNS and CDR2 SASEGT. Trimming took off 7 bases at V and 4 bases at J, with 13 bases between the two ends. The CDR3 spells CASTAGVSYGYTF. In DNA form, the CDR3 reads TGTGCCAGCACCGCAGGGGTTAGCTATGGCTACACCTTC.

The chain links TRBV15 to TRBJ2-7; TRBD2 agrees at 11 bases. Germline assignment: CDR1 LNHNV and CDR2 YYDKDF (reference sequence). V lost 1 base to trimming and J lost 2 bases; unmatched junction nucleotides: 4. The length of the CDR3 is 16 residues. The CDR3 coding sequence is TGTGCCACCAGCAGAGGGGGGACTAGCGGAACCTACGAGCAGTACTTC. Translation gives CATSRGGTSGTYEQYF.

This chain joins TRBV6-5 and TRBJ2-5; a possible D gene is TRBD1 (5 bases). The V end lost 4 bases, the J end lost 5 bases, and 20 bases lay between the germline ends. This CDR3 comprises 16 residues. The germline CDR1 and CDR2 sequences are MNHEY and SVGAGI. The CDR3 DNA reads TGTGCCAGCAGTTCCCCTTTGGGGCCAACTCCTGAGACCCAGTACTTC. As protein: CASSSPLGPTPETQYF.

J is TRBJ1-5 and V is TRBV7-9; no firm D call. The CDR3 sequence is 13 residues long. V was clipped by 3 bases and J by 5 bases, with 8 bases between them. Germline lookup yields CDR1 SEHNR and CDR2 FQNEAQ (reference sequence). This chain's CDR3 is CASSFSVDQPQHF. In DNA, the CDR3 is TGTGCCAGCAGCTTCTCGGTGGATCAGCCCCAGCATTTT.

This chain's CDR3 is CASSLGSDSANYGYTF. CDR3 bases: TGTGCCAGCAGCCTAGGCAGCGACAGCGCTAACTATGGCTACACCTTC. V is TRBV7-2 and J is TRBJ1-2; possibly TRBD1 for D (5 bases). Germline assignment: CDR1 SGHTA and CDR2 FQGNSA. CDR3 length: 16 residues. Trimming left V 5 bases short and J 0 bases short, with 16 bases between.

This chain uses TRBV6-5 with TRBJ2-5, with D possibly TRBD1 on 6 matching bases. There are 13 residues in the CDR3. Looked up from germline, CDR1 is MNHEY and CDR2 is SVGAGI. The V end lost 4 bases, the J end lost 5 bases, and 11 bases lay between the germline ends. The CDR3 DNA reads TGTGCCAGCAGTTCAGGGGTTTGGGAGACCCAGTACTTC. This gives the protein CASSSGVWETQYF.

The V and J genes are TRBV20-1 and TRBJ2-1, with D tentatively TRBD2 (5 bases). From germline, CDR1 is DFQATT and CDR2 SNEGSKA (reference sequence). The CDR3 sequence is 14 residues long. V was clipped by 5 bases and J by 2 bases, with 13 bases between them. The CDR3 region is CSAPGITTYNEQFF. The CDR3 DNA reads TGCAGTGCTCCCGGGATTACCACCTACAATGAGCAGTTCTTC.

The CDR3 sequence is CASWSSSYNSPLHF. CDR3 in DNA: TGTGCCAGTTGGTCGAGCTCCTATAATTCACCCCTCCACTTT. This chain links TRBV19 with TRBJ1-6; D gene ambiguous. Germline CDR1 is LNHDA and CDR2 is SQIVND (reference sequence). The V and J ends lost 8 bases and 0 bases respectively, with 8 bases between them. CDR3 length: 14 residues.